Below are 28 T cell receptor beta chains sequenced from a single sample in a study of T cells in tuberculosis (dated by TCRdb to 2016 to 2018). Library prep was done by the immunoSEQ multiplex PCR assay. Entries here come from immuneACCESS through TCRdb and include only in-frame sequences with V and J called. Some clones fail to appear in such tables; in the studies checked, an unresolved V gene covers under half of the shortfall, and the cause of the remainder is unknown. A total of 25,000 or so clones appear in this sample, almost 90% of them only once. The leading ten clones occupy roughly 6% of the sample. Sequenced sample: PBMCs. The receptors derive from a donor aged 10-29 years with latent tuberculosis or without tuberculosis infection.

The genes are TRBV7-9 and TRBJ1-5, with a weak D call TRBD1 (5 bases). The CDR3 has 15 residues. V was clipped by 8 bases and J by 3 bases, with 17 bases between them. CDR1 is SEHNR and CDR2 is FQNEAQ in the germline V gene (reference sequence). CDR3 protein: CASGGTGSYNQPQHF. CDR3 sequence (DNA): TGTGCCAGCGGGGGGACGGGGAGTTACAATCAGCCCCAGCATTTT.

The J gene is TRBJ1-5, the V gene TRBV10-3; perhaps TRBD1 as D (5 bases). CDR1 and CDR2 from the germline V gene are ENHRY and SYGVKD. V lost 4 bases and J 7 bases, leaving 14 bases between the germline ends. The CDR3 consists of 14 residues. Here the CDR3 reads CAISGDSQGQPQHF. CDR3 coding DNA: TGTGCCATCAGTGGTGACAGTCAAGGACAGCCCCAGCATTTT.

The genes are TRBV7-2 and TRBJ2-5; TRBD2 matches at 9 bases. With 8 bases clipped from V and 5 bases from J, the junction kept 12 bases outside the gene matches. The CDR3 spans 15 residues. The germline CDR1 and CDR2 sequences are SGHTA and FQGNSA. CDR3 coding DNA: TGTGCCAGCGGAGACCGGGGCGGGGGGGCCGAGACCCAGTACTTC. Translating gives CASGDRGGGAETQYF.

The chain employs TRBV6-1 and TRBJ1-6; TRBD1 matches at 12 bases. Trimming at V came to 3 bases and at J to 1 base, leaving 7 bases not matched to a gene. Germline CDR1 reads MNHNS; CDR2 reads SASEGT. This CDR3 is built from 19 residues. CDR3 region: CASSELGTGGFSYNSPLHF. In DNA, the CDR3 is TGTGCCAGCAGTGAGCTCGGGACAGGGGGCTTTTCCTATAATTCACCCCTCCACTTT.

CDR3 DNA sequence: TGTGCCAGCACGCGGCAGATGAACACTGAAGCTTTCTTT. Protein sequence: CASTRQMNTEAFF. The chain carries TRBV9 and TRBJ1-1, with D uncertain. The CDR3 is 13 amino acids. Trimming took 6 bases from V and 0 from J, leaving 9 bases between them. Germline CDR1 reads SGDLS; CDR2 reads YYNGEE.

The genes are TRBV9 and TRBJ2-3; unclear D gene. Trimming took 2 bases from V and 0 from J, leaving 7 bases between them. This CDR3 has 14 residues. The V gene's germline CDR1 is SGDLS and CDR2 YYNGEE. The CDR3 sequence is CASSVWASTDTQYF. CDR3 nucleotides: TGTGCCAGCAGCGTGTGGGCTAGCACAGATACGCAGTATTTT.

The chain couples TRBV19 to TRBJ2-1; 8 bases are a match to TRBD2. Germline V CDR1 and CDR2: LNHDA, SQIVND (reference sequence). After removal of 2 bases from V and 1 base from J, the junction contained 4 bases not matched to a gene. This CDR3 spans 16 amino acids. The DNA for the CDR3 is TGTGCCAGTAGTATACTGCAGCGGGGGTCCTACAATGAGCAGTTCTTC. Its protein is CASSILQRGSYNEQFF.

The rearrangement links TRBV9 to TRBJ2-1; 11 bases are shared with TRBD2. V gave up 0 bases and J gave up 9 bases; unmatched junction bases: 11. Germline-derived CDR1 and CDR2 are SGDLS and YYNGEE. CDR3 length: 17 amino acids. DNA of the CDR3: TGTGCCAGCAGCGTAGCGTCTAGCGGGGGGCCCCCAGGTGAGCAGTTCTTC. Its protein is CASSVASSGGPPGEQFF.

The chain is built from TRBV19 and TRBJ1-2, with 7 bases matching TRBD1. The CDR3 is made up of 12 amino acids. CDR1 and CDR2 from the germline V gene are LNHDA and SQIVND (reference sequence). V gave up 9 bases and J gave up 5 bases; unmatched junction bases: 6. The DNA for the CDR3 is TGTGCCAGCCGGGACAGCTGGTATGGCTACACCTTC. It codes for CASRDSWYGYTF.

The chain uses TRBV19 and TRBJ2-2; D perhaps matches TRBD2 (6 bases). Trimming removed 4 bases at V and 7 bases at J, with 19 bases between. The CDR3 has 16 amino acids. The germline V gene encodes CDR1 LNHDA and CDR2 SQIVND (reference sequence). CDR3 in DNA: TGTGCCAGTAGTAGAAATCCGGGCCTCGGGGGCGGGGAGCTGTTTTTT. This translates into CASSRNPGLGGGELFF.

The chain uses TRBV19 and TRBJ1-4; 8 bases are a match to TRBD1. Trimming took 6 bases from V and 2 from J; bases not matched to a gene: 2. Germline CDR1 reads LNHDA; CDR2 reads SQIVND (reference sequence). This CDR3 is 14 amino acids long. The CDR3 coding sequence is TGTGCCAGTAGGACAGGGGTGACTAATGAAAAACTGTTTTTT. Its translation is CASRTGVTNEKLFF. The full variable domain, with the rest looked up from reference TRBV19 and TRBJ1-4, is DGGITQSPKYLFRKEGQNVTLSCEQNLNHDAMYWYRQDPGQGLRLIYYSQIVNDFQKGDIAEGYSVSREKKESFPLTVTSAQKNPTAFYLCASRTGVTNEKLFFGSGTQLSVL.

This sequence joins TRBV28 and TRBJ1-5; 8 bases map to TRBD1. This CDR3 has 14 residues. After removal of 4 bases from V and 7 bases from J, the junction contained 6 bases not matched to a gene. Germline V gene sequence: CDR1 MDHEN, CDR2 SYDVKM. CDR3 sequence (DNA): TGTGCCAGCAGTTCTGGACAGGGAGGCCAGCCCCAGCATTTT. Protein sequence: CASSSGQGGQPQHF.

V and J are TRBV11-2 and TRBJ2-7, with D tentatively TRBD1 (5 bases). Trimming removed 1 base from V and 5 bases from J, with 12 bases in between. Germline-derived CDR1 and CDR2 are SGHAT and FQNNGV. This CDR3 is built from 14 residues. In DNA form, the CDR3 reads TGTGCCAGCAGCTTAGGGGCAGGGTGGGACGAGCAGTACTTC. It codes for CASSLGAGWDEQYF. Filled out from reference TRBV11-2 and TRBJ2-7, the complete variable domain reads EAGVAQSPRYKIIEKRQSVAFWCNPISGHATLYWYQQILGQGPKLLIQFQNNGVVDDSQLPKDRFSAERLKGVDSTLKIQPAKLEDSAVYLCASSLGAGWDEQYFGPGTRLTVT.

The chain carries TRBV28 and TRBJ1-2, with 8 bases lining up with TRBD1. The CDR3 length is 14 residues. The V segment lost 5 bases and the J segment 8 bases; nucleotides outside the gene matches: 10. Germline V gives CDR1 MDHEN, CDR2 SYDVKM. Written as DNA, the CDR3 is TGTGCCAGCAGTGTCCTCCAGGGGGCTTGGGGCTACACCTTC. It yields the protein CASSVLQGAWGYTF.

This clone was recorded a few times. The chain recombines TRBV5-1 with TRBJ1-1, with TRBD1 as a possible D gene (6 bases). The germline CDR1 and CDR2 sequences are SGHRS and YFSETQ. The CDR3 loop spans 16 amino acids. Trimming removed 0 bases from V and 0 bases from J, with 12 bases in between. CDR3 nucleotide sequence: TGCGCCAGCAGCTTGGACAGGGCCTCCATGAACACTGAAGCTTTCTTT. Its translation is CASSLDRASMNTEAFF.

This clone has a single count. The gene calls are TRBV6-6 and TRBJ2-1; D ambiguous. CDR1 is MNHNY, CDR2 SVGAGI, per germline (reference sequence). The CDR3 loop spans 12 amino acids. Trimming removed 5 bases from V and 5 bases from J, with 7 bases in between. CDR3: CASSLTDNEQFF. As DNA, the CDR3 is TGTGCCAGCAGTCTCACAGACAATGAGCAGTTCTTC.

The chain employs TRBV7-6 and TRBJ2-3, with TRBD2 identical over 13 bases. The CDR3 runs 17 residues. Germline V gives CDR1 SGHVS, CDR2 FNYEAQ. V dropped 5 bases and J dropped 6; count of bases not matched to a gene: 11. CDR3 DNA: TGTGCCAGCAGCCCAAGGACTAGCGGGGGTTGGTCCGATACGCAGTATTTT. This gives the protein CASSPRTSGGWSDTQYF.

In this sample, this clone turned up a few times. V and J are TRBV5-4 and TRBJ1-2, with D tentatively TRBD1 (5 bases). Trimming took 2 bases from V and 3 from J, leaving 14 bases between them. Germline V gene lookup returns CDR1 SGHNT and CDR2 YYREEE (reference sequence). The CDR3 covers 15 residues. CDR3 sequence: CASSFPGGEDYGYTF. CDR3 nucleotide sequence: TGTGCCAGCAGCTTCCCGGGAGGGGAGGACTATGGCTACACCTTC.

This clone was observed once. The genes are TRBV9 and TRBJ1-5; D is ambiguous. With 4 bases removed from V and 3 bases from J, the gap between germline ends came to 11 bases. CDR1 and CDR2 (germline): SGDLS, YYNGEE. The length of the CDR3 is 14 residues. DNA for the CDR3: TGTGCCAGCAGCCCGGAGGCAAACAATCAGCCCCAGCATTTT. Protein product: CASSPEANNQPQHF. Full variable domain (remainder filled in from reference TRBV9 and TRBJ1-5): DSGVTQTPKHLITATGQRVTLRCSPRSGDLSVYWYQQSLDQGLQFLIQYYNGEERAKGNILERFSAQQFPDLHSELNLSSLELGDSALYFCASSPEANNQPQHFGDGTRLSIL.

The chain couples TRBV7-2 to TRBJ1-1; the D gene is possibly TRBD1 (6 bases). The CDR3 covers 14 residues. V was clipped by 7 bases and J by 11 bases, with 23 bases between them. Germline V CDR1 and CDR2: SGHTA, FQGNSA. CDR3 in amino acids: CASTLVGATPGAFF. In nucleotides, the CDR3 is TGTGCCAGCACCCTTGTGGGGGCCACTCCGGGGGCTTTCTTT.

This chain's CDR3 is CASSLGTGRGLNEKLFF. The CDR3 DNA is TGTGCCAGCAGCTTGGGGACAGGACGGGGTTTAAATGAAAAACTGTTTTTT. The chain uses TRBV7-8 and TRBJ1-4; TRBD1 matches at 8 bases. The CDR3 has 17 residues. In germline, CDR1 is SGHVS, CDR2 FQNEAQ. V lost 3 bases, J lost 5 bases, and 11 bases stayed unmatched.

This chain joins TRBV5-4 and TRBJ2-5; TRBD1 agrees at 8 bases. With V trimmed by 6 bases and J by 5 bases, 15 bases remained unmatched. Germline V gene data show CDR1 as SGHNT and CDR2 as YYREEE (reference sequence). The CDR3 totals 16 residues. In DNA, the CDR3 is TGTGCCAGCACCATGCCAGGCAGGGGGCAGGTGGAGACCCAGTACTTC. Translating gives CASTMPGRGQVETQYF. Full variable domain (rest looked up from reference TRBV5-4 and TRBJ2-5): ETGVTQSPTHLIKTRGQQVTLRCSSQSGHNTVSWYQQALGQGPQFIFQYYREEENGRGNFPPRFSGLQFPNYSSELNVNALELDDSALYLCASTMPGRGQVETQYFGPGTRLLVL.

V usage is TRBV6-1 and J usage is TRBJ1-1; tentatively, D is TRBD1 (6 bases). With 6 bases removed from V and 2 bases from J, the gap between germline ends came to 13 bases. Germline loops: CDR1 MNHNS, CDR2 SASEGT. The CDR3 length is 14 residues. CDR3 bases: TGTGCCAGCAGGCTACAGGGTCTCAACACTGAAGCTTTCTTT. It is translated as CASRLQGLNTEAFF.

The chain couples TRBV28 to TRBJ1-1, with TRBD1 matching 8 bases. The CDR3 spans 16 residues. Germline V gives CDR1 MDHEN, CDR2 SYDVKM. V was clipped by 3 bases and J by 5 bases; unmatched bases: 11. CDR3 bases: TGTGCCAGCAGTTTGCAGGTAGGACAGGGAAAAACTGAAGCTTTCTTT. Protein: CASSLQVGQGKTEAFF.

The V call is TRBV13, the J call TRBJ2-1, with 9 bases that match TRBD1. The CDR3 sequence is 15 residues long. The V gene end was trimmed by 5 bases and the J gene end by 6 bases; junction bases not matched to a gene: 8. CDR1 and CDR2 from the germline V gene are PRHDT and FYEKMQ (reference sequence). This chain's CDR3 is CASSGRQGVFNEQFF. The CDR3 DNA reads TGTGCCAGCAGCGGGCGACAGGGGGTGTTCAATGAGCAGTTCTTC.

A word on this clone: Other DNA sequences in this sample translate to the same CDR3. Written as DNA, the CDR3 is TGTGCCAGCAGTTACTCGAAAGGGGTGAACACTGAAGCTTTCTTT. Encoded protein: CASSYSKGVNTEAFF. The rearrangement joins TRBV6-5 to TRBJ1-1; D is possibly TRBD1 (5 bases). V was trimmed by 0 bases and J by 0 bases, leaving 8 bases between them. The germline V gene encodes CDR1 MNHEY and CDR2 SVGAGI. The CDR3 has 15 residues.

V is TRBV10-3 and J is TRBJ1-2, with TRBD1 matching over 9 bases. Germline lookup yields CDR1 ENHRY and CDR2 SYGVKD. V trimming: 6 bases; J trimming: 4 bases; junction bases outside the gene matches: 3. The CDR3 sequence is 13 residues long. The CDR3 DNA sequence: TGTGCCATCAGGGACAGGGGAGGCTATGGCTACACCTTC. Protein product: CAIRDRGGYGYTF.

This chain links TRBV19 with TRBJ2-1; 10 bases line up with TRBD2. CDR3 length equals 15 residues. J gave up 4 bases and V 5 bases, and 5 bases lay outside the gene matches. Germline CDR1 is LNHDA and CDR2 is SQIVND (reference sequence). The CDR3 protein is CASSSEGLAYNEQFF. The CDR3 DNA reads TGTGCCAGTAGTTCAGAGGGACTAGCGTACAATGAGCAGTTCTTC.